The rows below give T cell receptor beta chains drawn from one sample of a study of T cells in Graves' hyperthyroidism and ophthalmopathy. One entry per CDR3 protein results from TCRdb running MiXCR on the multiplex PCR reads. Here the sample spans around 340,000 distinct CDR3 sequences, approximately 18% being singletons. The sample was blood. Source of these receptors: a woman between 45 and 65 years old with Graves' hyperthyroidism. Both conserved end residues are part of each CDR3. The order of the fields is CDR3 length, J gene, clone size, V gene, D gene, CDR3 DNA, CDR3 protein. D genes are given only for firm matches. Not all rows give a size; the values are once, few, many and, for expanded clones, a class.

>19|TRBJ2-1|.|TRBV5-1|TRBD2
TGCGCCAGCAGCTTTCCGACCGGGACTAGCGGTAGCTCCTACAATGAGCAGTTCTTC
CASSFPTGTSGSSYNEQFF
>14|TRBJ2-3|.|TRBV11-2|.
TGTGCCAGCAGCCTTACTAGAAAAGCAGATACGCAGTATTTT
CASSLTRKADTQYF
>13|TRBJ2-7|few|TRBV29-1|.
TGCAGCGTTGGACTCCCCAACCCGTACGAGCAGTACTTC
CSVGLPNPYEQYF
>13|TRBJ2-1|many|TRBV5-4|.
TGTGCCAGCAGCTTGGCCCCCGGGGATGAGCAGTTCTTC
CASSLAPGDEQFF
>13|TRBJ1-2|many|TRBV27|.
TGTGCCAGCAGTTCGGGACGGATCTATGGCTACACCTTC
CASSSGRIYGYTF
>16|TRBJ2-5|many|TRBV5-5|TRBD1
TGTGCCAGCAGCTCTCTACCGGGACAGGGAGAGGAGACCCAGTACTTC
CASSSLPGQGEETQYF
>14|TRBJ2-1|many|TRBV27|.
TGTGCCAGCAGTTTTGGCCAGGTTCACAATGAGCAGTTCTTC
CASSFGQVHNEQFF
>15|TRBJ1-2|few|TRBV5-6|.
TGTGCCAGCAGCTTGGGTGGGTATGTCGACTATGGCTACACCTTC
CASSLGGYVDYGYTF
>16|TRBJ2-7|few|TRBV2|TRBD2
TGTGCCAGCAGTGAAGCGCTAGCGGGGACCTCCTACGAGCAGTACTTC
CASSEALAGTSYEQYF
>15|TRBJ2-1|many|TRBV27|TRBD2
TGTGCCAGCAGTTTCGGACTAGCGGTGAACAATGAGCAGTTCTTC
CASSFGLAVNNEQFF
>15|TRBJ2-2|many|TRBV28|TRBD2
TGTGCCAGCAGTTTGCCTAGCGGGAGTGCCGGGGAGCTGTTTTTT
CASSLPSGSAGELFF
>14|TRBJ2-1|many|TRBV7-2|.
TGTGCCAGCAGCTTAGTGCTCGTTGGCGATGAGCAGTTCTTC
CASSLVLVGDEQFF
>20|TRBJ2-1|many|TRBV6-5|TRBD2
TGTGCCAGCAGTTACACCAGTACAAGAATCAGCGGGAGGGAATACAATGAGCAGTTCTTC
CASSYTSTRISGREYNEQFF
>15|TRBJ2-5|many|TRBV6-6|.
TGTGCCAGCAGTTACCTTCTACGGGGGGCCAGGACCCAGTACTTC
CASSYLLRGARTQYF
>13|TRBJ2-7|few|TRBV28|TRBD1
TGTGCCGGACAGGGGACGAGCTCCTACGAGCAGTACTTC
CAGQGTSSYEQYF
>17|TRBJ2-3|.|TRBV28|TRBD2
TGTGCCAGCAGTTTTTGGACTAGCGGGAGCGGTACAGATACGCAGTATTTT
CASSFWTSGSGTDTQYF
>13|TRBJ2-1|many|TRBV18|TRBD1
TGTGCCAGCTCACCCGGGACAGACAATGAGCAGTTCTTC
CASSPGTDNEQFF
>17|TRBJ1-5|many|TRBV12-5|.
TGTGCTAGTGGTTTGGGCCTTCAGGGAGAAAGGAGTCAGCCCCAGCATTTT
CASGLGLQGERSQPQHF
>15|TRBJ1-1|many|TRBV11-1|TRBD1
TGTGCCAGCAGCTTCGGGGACAGGGAGTACACTGAAGCTTTCTTT
CASSFGDREYTEAFF
>12|TRBJ2-3|many|TRBV12-3/TRBV12-4|.
TGTGCCAGCAGTCCGGAAGCAGATACGCAGTATTTT
CASSPEADTQYF
>15|TRBJ1-2|few|TRBV5-1|.
TGCGCCAGCAGCCTGGACCCGGGGGGCAACTATGGCTACACCTTC
CASSLDPGGNYGYTF
>15|TRBJ2-1|.|TRBV6-5|.
TGTGCCAGCAGTTATCCCATGAGCTCCTACAATGAGCAGTTCTTC
CASSYPMSSYNEQFF